This T cell receptor beta chain was obtained from a study of graft-versus-host responses after intestinal transplantation. Study-level background: Induction using anti-thymocyte globulin, followed by tacrolimus and steroids for 2 to 4 years, was given to all recipients. Findings and limits, study-wide: GvH clones were identified in recipient marrow, with some first appearing in ileum or blood. Levels of circulating GvH clones at their peak were associated with early post-transplant HvG declines.

CDR3 length equals 19 residues. Germline lookup yields CDR1 SGHNT and CDR2 YYREEE (reference sequence). J gave up 0 bases and V 0 bases, and 13 bases lay outside the gene matches. As for this clone: Its antigen is currently unknown.

Generated by immunoSEQ multiplex PCR, the TCRdb table keeps only in-frame clones and is missing some. The repertoire holds tens of thousands of clones, with roughly nine tenths as singletons. This receptor was obtained from a human donor who received an intestinal transplant. Sequenced material: unstimulated CD8+ T cells sorted from spleen or lymph node cells, taken before intestinal transplant. The chain uses TRBV5-4 and TRBJ2-3; 7 bases are shared with TRBD2. CDR3 sequence (DNA): TGTGCCAGCAGCTTGGCAGGGCAGGGCCCTAGCGGTAGCACAGATACGCAGTATTTT. It codes for CASSLAGQGPSGSTDTQYF. The whole variable domain, remainder taken from reference TRBV5-4 and TRBJ2-3, is ETGVTQSPTHLIKTRGQQVTLRCSSQSGHNTVSWYQQALGQGPQFIFQYYREEENGRGNFPPRFSGLQFPNYSSELNVNALELDDSALYLCASSLAGQGPSGSTDTQYFGPGTRLTVL.